In its sample, the clone carrying this T cell receptor (beta chain) was seen many times. Its matching antigen is unknown. The data were obtained in a study of neurological immune-mediated disorders. The team produced cDNA through 5'RACE using 10-nucleotide random UMIs. TCRdb passed the 5' RACE reads through MiXCR, listing each CDR3 protein once. The data hold about 44,000 distinct CDR3 sequences, with 20% to 25% observed a single time. General study results and limits: TCR clonal expansion peaked in HTLV-1-associated myelopathy patients and was lowest in multiple sclerosis patients. Private repertoires in all groups were suggested by the finding that expanded clones across subjects shared no CDR3 amino acid sequences.

Documented time point: technical triplicate 3. Sequenced sample: PBMCs. This sequence originates from a man between 60 and 70 years old with HTLV-1-associated myelopathy (HAM/TSP).

The CDR3 DNA follows: TGCAGCGCCGCCGGGGGCACCGGGGAGCTGTTTTTT. This codes for CSAAGGTGELFF. This rearrangement joins TRBV29-1 to TRBJ2-2; a weak D match, TRBD2 (6 bases). The length of the CDR3 is 12 residues. Germline lookup yields CDR1 SQVTM and CDR2 ANQGSEA. The ends were cut back, 7 bases at V and 4 bases at J, with 10 bases in the middle.